The 23 T cell receptor beta chains reported below all come from one sample, sequenced in a study of OX40 agonist ivuxolimab in advanced cancers. Data came from immunoSEQ multiplex PCR; TCRdb stores just in-frame clones and leaves some out. Seen here are approximately 89,000 clones, roughly 88% observed once, and the top ten hold 0.25% to 0.35%. Sample: CD4+ or CD8+ T cells sorted from blood, taken in a trial of the OX40 agonist ivuxolimab. The source is an adult with an advanced solid tumor such as melanoma, head and neck, liver or kidney cancer.

The chain has TRBV5-1 and TRBJ2-4; D might be TRBD1 (5 bases). The CDR3 spans 14 residues. The V and J ends lost 1 base and 6 bases respectively, with 11 bases between them. Germline V CDR1 and CDR2: SGHRS, YFSETQ. CDR3 nucleotide sequence: TGCGCCAGCAGCTTGCAGGGCATGGGAAACATTCAGTACTTC. Translation gives CASSLQGMGNIQYF.

Comments on this clone: The junction departs from germline at one end; a sequencing error may be responsible. CDR3 DNA sequence: TGTGCCAGCAGCAGGGAACTAGGAAGCCTGAATTTT. Protein product: CASSRELGSLNF. This rearrangement joins TRBV14 to TRBJ1-1; D is unresolved. The germline V gene encodes CDR1 SGHDN and CDR2 FVKESK. This CDR3 comprises 12 residues.

The chain employs TRBV7-8 and TRBJ1-1; the D is unclear. The CDR3 is made up of 14 amino acids. V lost 0 bases to trimming and J lost 1 base, with 6 bases between them. Germline V gene data show CDR1 as SGHVS and CDR2 as FQNEAQ. The DNA of the CDR3 is TGTGCCAGCAGCTTAGCTCGCCAGAACACTGAAGCTTTCTTT. Translation gives CASSLARQNTEAFF.

The J gene is TRBJ1-1, the V gene TRBV5-1; perhaps TRBD1 as D (6 bases). The CDR3 runs 15 residues. Germline V CDR1 and CDR2: SGHRS, YFSETQ. The V and J ends lost 5 bases and 1 base respectively, with 15 bases between them. CDR3 nucleotide sequence: TGCGCCAGCAGGGGGGGGCCAGGTGGGAACACTGAAGCTTTCTTT. Translation gives CASRGGPGGNTEAFF.

The chain links TRBV9 to TRBJ2-7; D is perhaps TRBD1 (5 bases). V dropped 2 bases and J dropped 6 bases, with 15 bases sitting between them. Germline V CDR1 and CDR2: SGDLS, YYNGEE. The length of the CDR3 is 14 residues. In DNA form, the CDR3 reads TGTGCCAGCAGCGTTGGGGCGCAAGCACTCGAGCAGTACTTC. This gives the protein CASSVGAQALEQYF.

The chain uses TRBV10-2 and TRBJ1-2; perhaps TRBD1 as D (6 bases). The V end was cut by 3 bases, the J end by 6 bases, with 17 bases between. The length of the CDR3 is 15 residues. CDR1 is WSHSY, CDR2 SAAADI, per germline. The CDR3 loop reads CASSESGGQGDGYTF. DNA of the CDR3: TGCGCCAGCAGTGAATCGGGGGGGCAAGGAGATGGCTACACCTTC.

The chain couples TRBV6-6 to TRBJ1-1, with D perhaps TRBD1 (6 bases). Trimming cost V 6 bases and J 2 bases, with 10 bases left between them. Germline CDR1 reads MNHNY; CDR2 reads SVGAGI (reference sequence). The CDR3 spans 13 residues. DNA of the CDR3: TGTGCCAGCAGCTCAGGGGTTAACACTGAAGCTTTCTTT. It specifies CASSSGVNTEAFF.

This rearrangement joins TRBV6-1 to TRBJ1-5; D possibly corresponds to TRBD1 (5 bases). Germline CDR1 is MNHNS and CDR2 is SASEGT. The V end lost 6 bases, the J end lost 2 bases, and 11 bases lay between the germline ends. CDR3 size: 14 residues. CDR3 in amino acids: CASRWGVGNQPQHF. The DNA of the CDR3 is TGTGCCAGCAGATGGGGGGTTGGCAATCAGCCCCAGCATTTT.

In the case of this clone: The conserved phenylalanine or tryptophan is not found at the CDR3 terminus, so this likely reflects a read error. The rearrangement uses TRBV6-1 and TRBJ1-1; D perhaps matches TRBD1 (6 bases). The germline CDR1 and CDR2 sequences are MNHNS and SASEGT. V lost 6 bases, J lost 0 bases, and 14 bases lay in between. There are 15 residues in the CDR3. The CDR3 nucleotides read TGTGCCAGCAGCGACAGGAGAACCATGAACACTGAAGCTTTCCTT. Protein product: CASSDRRTMNTEAFL.

J is TRBJ2-7 and V is TRBV7-2; 9 bases match TRBD1. J gave up 13 bases and V 3 bases, and 13 bases lay outside the gene matches. The CDR3 loop spans 14 amino acids. Per the germline V gene, CDR1 is SGHTA and CDR2 is FQGNSA. This chain's CDR3 is CASSFDGTGPRPYF. CDR3 bases: TGTGCCAGCAGCTTTGACGGGACAGGGCCACGGCCCTACTTC.

This clone came up once. This chain links TRBV5-1 with TRBJ1-3, with no clear D. The CDR3 consists of 17 residues. Germline loops: CDR1 SGHRS, CDR2 YFSETQ. The V and J ends lost 0 bases and 0 bases respectively, with 13 bases between them. The CDR3 loop is CASSLAPGGRSGNTIYF. CDR3 nucleotides: TGCGCCAGCAGCTTGGCCCCCGGCGGGCGCTCTGGAAACACCATATATTTT.

This clone appeared once. The gene calls are TRBV7-3 and TRBJ2-5; D is possibly TRBD1 (6 bases). Trimming removed 5 bases from V and 2 bases from J, with 15 bases in between. CDR3 size: 15 residues. In germline, CDR1 is SGHTA, CDR2 FQGTGA. This CDR3 is CASSPNGGQQETQYF. CDR3 in DNA: TGTGCCAGCAGCCCTAATGGCGGACAGCAAGAGACCCAGTACTTC. The full variable domain, in which reference TRBV7-3 and TRBJ2-5 provide the parts outside the CDR3, is GAGVSQTPSNKVTEKGKYVELRCDPISGHTALYWYRQSLGQGPEFLIYFQGTGAADDSGLPNDRFFAVRPEGSVSTLKIQRTERGDSAVYLCASSPNGGQQETQYFGPGTRLLVL.

This clone was observed once. The V and J genes are TRBV11-2 and TRBJ2-1; D perhaps matches TRBD2 (6 bases). The CDR3 consists of 17 residues. V was cut by 0 bases and J by 8 bases, with 20 bases left in between. Germline V gene sequence: CDR1 SGHAT, CDR2 FQNNGV. The CDR3 nucleotides are TGTGCCAGCAGCTTAGATAACGTCCAGGGAGGTTTCTATGAGCAGTTCTTC. It is translated as CASSLDNVQGGFYEQFF.

The gene calls are TRBV9 and TRBJ1-4, with a weak D call TRBD1 (6 bases). This CDR3 comprises 15 residues. Germline V gene lookup returns CDR1 SGDLS and CDR2 YYNGEE. Trimming cost V 0 bases and J 8 bases, with 14 bases left between them. CDR3 loop: CASSVEQGRREKLFF. CDR3 in DNA: TGTGCCAGCAGCGTAGAACAGGGACGGAGGGAAAAACTGTTTTTT.

This chain joins TRBV7-9 and TRBJ1-5; D is ambiguous. Per germline, CDR1 SEHNR and CDR2 FQNEAQ (reference sequence). Trimming took off 1 base at V and 4 bases at J, with 14 bases between the two ends. The CDR3 contains 16 residues. CDR3 loop: CASSLGGSGSNQPQHF. The CDR3 bases are TGTGCCAGCAGCTTAGGTGGTTCGGGGTCTAATCAGCCCCAGCATTTT.

V and J are TRBV6-5 and TRBJ2-7; D might be TRBD1 or TRBD2, each matching 6 bases. CDR1 and CDR2 from the germline V gene are MNHEY and SVGAGI. The CDR3 extends over 16 amino acids. The ends were cut back, 2 bases at V and 2 bases at J, with 16 bases in the middle. In DNA, the CDR3 is TGTGCCAGCAGTTACGTCCCTAGGAGGGACACCTACGAGCAGTACTTC. Encoded protein: CASSYVPRRDTYEQYF.

The V and J genes are TRBV19 and TRBJ1-6; TRBD1 matches at 7 bases. This CDR3 region has 16 residues. Per the germline V gene, CDR1 is LNHDA and CDR2 is SQIVND (reference sequence). Trimming took 5 bases from V and 7 from J; bases not matched to a gene: 11. The CDR3 protein is CASSVSRGQGNSPLHF. The CDR3 nucleotides are TGTGCCAGTAGTGTTTCGAGGGGGCAAGGAAATTCACCCCTCCACTTT.

The CDR3 sequence: CASSYSGRGDSPLHF. CDR3 coding DNA: TGTGCCAGCAGTTACTCGGGCAGGGGGGATTCACCCCTCCACTTT. The rearrangement links TRBV6-5 to TRBJ1-6; TRBD1 matches 7 bases. CDR1 MNHEY and CDR2 SVGAGI come from the germline V gene. The ends lost 0 bases at V and 8 bases at J; junction bases unmatched: 4. This CDR3 is built from 15 residues.

This clone was picked up a small number of times. The chain combines TRBV9 with TRBJ1-4; D unclear. This CDR3 is built from 13 residues. Germline V CDR1 and CDR2: SGDLS, YYNGEE. V dropped 4 bases and J dropped 2 bases, with 6 bases sitting between them. CDR3 in DNA: TGTGCCAGCAGCCCGGACACTAATGAAAAACTGTTTTTT. The encoded protein is CASSPDTNEKLFF.

V and J are TRBV6-1 and TRBJ2-7; no firm D call. The CDR3 is 11 residues long. Germline V gene lookup returns CDR1 MNHNS and CDR2 SASEGT. Trimming took off 3 bases at V and 6 bases at J, with 6 bases between the two ends. The CDR3 nucleotides read TGTGCCAGCAGTGAGTCTCGCGAGCAGTACTTC. It specifies CASSESREQYF.

The chain couples TRBV6-6 to TRBJ1-1; unclear D gene. The CDR3 extends over 11 amino acids. V gave up 6 bases and J gave up 7 bases, with 9 bases separating them. CDR1 is MNHNY and CDR2 is SVGAGI in the germline V gene (reference sequence). The CDR3 DNA follows: TGTGCCAGCAGGGAGAGAGATGAAGCTTTCTTT. It is translated as CASRERDEAFF.

CDR3 sequence reads: CASSLSPALAGNTGELFF. The CDR3 nucleotides read TGTGCCAGCAGTTTATCGCCGGCGCTAGCGGGGAACACCGGGGAGCTGTTTTTT. The rearrangement links TRBV27 to TRBJ2-2, with 8 bases matching TRBD2. The CDR3 is 18 amino acids. V was clipped by 0 bases and J by 1 base; unmatched bases: 7. Per germline, CDR1 MNHEY and CDR2 SMNVEV (reference sequence).

This chain uses TRBV6-4 with TRBJ2-2, with TRBD1 matching over 8 bases. Germline V gene lookup returns CDR1 MRHNA and CDR2 SNTAGT. This CDR3 is built from 16 residues. Trimming took 4 bases from V and 6 from J; bases not matched to a gene: 10. The CDR3 sequence is CASSVNDRGRAGELFF. As DNA, the CDR3 is TGTGCCAGCAGTGTGAACGACAGGGGTCGCGCCGGGGAGCTGTTTTTT.